Given below is one T cell receptor (beta chain) in context. Its antigen is not known. Other DNA variants within this sample encode the same CDR3. These data are taken from a study of T cell responses to AZD1222 COVID-19 vaccine. Study-wide background: Investigators merged groups given second doses at roughly 4 or roughly 12 weeks. General study results and limits: Females made up more of the donors, who were largely white British, and clonal diversity may have come out too low.

The table came from immunoSEQ multiplex PCR; TCRdb's copy has only in-frame clones and leaves some out. Of 85,000 to 120,000 clones detected, 84% appear once; the ten largest clones hold over 15%. Germline values: CDR1 LGHNA, CDR2 YSLEER. The ends were cut back, 2 bases at V and 3 bases at J, with 11 bases in the middle. This CDR3 has 15 residues. The specimen comprised peripheral blood, sampled on day 0 of AZD1222 vaccination. This receptor was obtained from an adult in good health. The rearrangement joins TRBV4-3 to TRBJ1-5, with D maybe TRBD1 (5 bases). DNA of the CDR3: TGCGCCAGCAGCCAAACCACAGGTTCCAATCAGCCCCAGCATTTT. This sequence encodes CASSQTTGSNQPQHF.